The 31 T cell receptor beta chains given below trace back to one sample, sequenced in a study of T cell clones after liver transplantation. The method was immunoSEQ multiplex PCR; TCRdb's version includes in-frame clones alone and lacks a portion of them. The sample shows 93,000 or so clones, around 84% of them seen only once. Sequencing used CD4+ T cells from blood, obtained around 48 months after liver transplant. The receptors were sampled from a human patient who received a liver transplant. Some T cells may be the graft donor's.

This chain links TRBV18 with TRBJ1-2, with 7 bases aligning to TRBD1. CDR1 KGHSH and CDR2 LQKENI come from the germline V gene. V lost 2 bases and J lost 7; bases outside the gene matches: 7. CDR3 length: 14 residues. This CDR3 reads CASSPRQGISGYTF. In DNA, the CDR3 is TGTGCCAGCTCACCAAGACAGGGAATCAGTGGCTACACCTTC.

The chain uses TRBV7-6 and TRBJ1-6, with D maybe TRBD1 (5 bases). V was shortened by 5 bases and J by 14 bases, with 16 bases between the two germline ends. Germline V lookup: CDR1 SGHVS, CDR2 FNYEAQ. This CDR3 contains 13 residues. Here the CDR3 DNA reads TGTGCCAGCAGCCCACCGGGACCCACCACCCTCCACTTT. Amino acids: CASSPPGPTTLHF.

This clone was recorded once. The chain links TRBV7-2 to TRBJ1-6; a weak D match, TRBD1 (6 bases). The length of the CDR3 is 14 residues. V was clipped by 8 bases and J by 13 bases, with 21 bases between them. Germline-derived CDR1 and CDR2 are SGHTA and FQGNSA. The CDR3 DNA sequence: TGTGCCAGCCGACCACAGGGAAAAATGGGGCCCCTCCACTTT. Translating gives CASRPQGKMGPLHF.

In this sample, this clone turned up once. V gene TRBV5-1 combines with J gene TRBJ2-1, with D possibly TRBD1 on 6 matching bases. From germline, CDR1 is SGHRS and CDR2 YFSETQ. This CDR3 region has 15 residues. Trimming left V 4 bases short and J 6 bases short, with 17 bases between. The CDR3 DNA reads as TGCGCCAGCAGCCGGGACGGACAGACTTTCAATGAGCAGTTCTTC. This encodes CASSRDGQTFNEQFF.

This clone was seen only a few times. The chain links TRBV7-6 to TRBJ1-1; D remains unclear. Germline CDR1 and CDR2: SGHVS and FNYEAQ. The CDR3 is 12 amino acids. The V end lost 1 base, the J end lost 6 bases, and 6 bases lay between the germline ends. In DNA form, the CDR3 reads TGTGCCAGCAGCTTAGGTGGTTCTGAAGCTTTCTTT. Its translation is CASSLGGSEAFF.

The chain couples TRBV28 to TRBJ1-4, with 9 bases matching TRBD1. The trim removed 5 bases at V and 5 bases at J, leaving 6 bases unmatched. The CDR3 is made up of 15 amino acids. Germline values: CDR1 MDHEN, CDR2 SYDVKM. This CDR3 is CASSPAGTGNEKLFF. The CDR3 DNA reads as TGTGCCAGCAGTCCAGCAGGGACAGGGAATGAAAAACTGTTTTTT. The full variable domain, rest sourced from reference TRBV28 and TRBJ1-4, is DVKVTQSSRYLVKRTGEKVFLECVQDMDHENMFWYRQDPGLGLRLIYFSYDVKMKEKGDIPEGYSVSREKKERFSLILESASTNQTSMYLCASSPAGTGNEKLFFGSGTQLSVL.

J is TRBJ2-7 and V is TRBV28; 7 bases align to TRBD1. The CDR3 consists of 14 residues. With V trimmed by 7 bases and J by 0 bases, 6 bases remained unmatched. The germline V gene encodes CDR1 MDHEN and CDR2 SYDVKM. The DNA of the CDR3 is TGTGCCAGCACCGTGGGACAGCTCTCCTACGAGCAGTACTTC. As protein: CASTVGQLSYEQYF.

The V gene is TRBV19, the J gene TRBJ2-7; 11 bases are shared with TRBD1. Losses at the gene ends were 5 bases for V and 6 bases for J; bases not matched to a gene: 9. The length of the CDR3 is 15 residues. Germline CDR1 is LNHDA and CDR2 is SQIVND (reference sequence). In DNA, the CDR3 is TGTGCCAGTAGTCCATGGACAGGGGGCAAGAGCGAGCAGTACTTC. It specifies CASSPWTGGKSEQYF. The entire variable domain, with the rest obtained from reference TRBV19 and TRBJ2-7, is as follows: DGGITQSPKYLFRKEGQNVTLSCEQNLNHDAMYWYRQDPGQGLRLIYYSQIVNDFQKGDIAEGYSVSREKKESFPLTVTSAQKNPTAFYLCASSPWTGGKSEQYFGPGTRLTVT.

This chain links TRBV10-3 with TRBJ1-5; a weak D match, TRBD1 (6 bases). Deletions cut 10 bases from V and 6 bases from J, with 22 bases between. Germline assignment: CDR1 ENHRY and CDR2 SYGVKD. The CDR3 runs 15 residues. In DNA, the CDR3 is TGTGCCAGCAGGGGTAGACAGCAAGAAGGTCAGCCCCAGCATTTT. This encodes CASRGRQQEGQPQHF.

The J gene is TRBJ1-6, the V gene TRBV30; TRBD1 might be the D (5 bases). There are 14 residues in the CDR3. The germline V gene has CDR1 GTSNPN and CDR2 SVGIG (reference sequence). Trimming removed 3 bases from V and 16 bases from J, with 22 bases in between. The CDR3 coding sequence is TGTGCCTGGAGCTCCGGGACCTTAGGAAAGGCTCTCCACTTT. As protein: CAWSSGTLGKALHF.

The chain employs TRBV11-1 and TRBJ2-2; TRBD2 agrees at 12 bases. The CDR3 covers 16 residues. The germline CDR1 and CDR2 sequences are SGHAT and FQDESV (reference sequence). V dropped 7 bases and J dropped 4; count of bases not matched to a gene: 7. In DNA, the CDR3 is TGTGCCAGCACTATTAGACTAGCGGGGGCCACCGGGGAGCTGTTTTTT. The encoded protein is CASTIRLAGATGELFF.

The V and J genes are TRBV11-1 and TRBJ2-7, with TRBD1 identical over 7 bases. Per the germline V gene, CDR1 is SGHAT and CDR2 is FQDESV (reference sequence). This CDR3 region has 17 residues. V trimming: 3 bases; J trimming: 2 bases; junction bases outside the gene matches: 13. The DNA of the CDR3 is TGTGCCAGCAGCTTTTCTCGACAGGGAATGATACCCTACGAGCAGTACTTC. This gives the protein CASSFSRQGMIPYEQYF.

This sequence joins TRBV5-1 and TRBJ2-1, with a tentative D call TRBD1 (5 bases). V lost 1 base, J lost 5 bases, and 13 bases lay in between. CDR3 length equals 15 residues. CDR1 is SGHRS, CDR2 YFSETQ, per germline. CDR3 nucleotides: TGCGCCAGCAGCTTGACAGGACCCTCGAACAATGAGCAGTTCTTC. Protein sequence: CASSLTGPSNNEQFF.

As for this clone: One end of the junction is discordant with germline, which a read error may explain. V usage is TRBV7-8 and J usage is TRBJ2-5, with D possibly TRBD2 on 7 matching bases. The CDR3 extends over 15 amino acids. Germline V gene data show CDR1 as SGHVS and CDR2 as FQNEAQ. The CDR3 loop reads CASSLATGGQGTQYF. The CDR3 bases are TGTGCCAGCAGCTTAGCCACGGGGGGCCAAGGGACCCAGTACTTC.

V is TRBV2 and J is TRBJ2-5; possible D gene TRBD2, 5 bases. This CDR3 region has 14 residues. CDR1 and CDR2 (germline): SNHLY, FYNNEI. V was trimmed by 4 bases and J by 4 bases, leaving 13 bases between them. The CDR3 here is CASSGASSVETQYF. The CDR3 DNA sequence: TGTGCCAGCAGTGGGGCTAGCTCGGTAGAGACCCAGTACTTC.

J is TRBJ1-1 and V is TRBV14; the match to TRBD1 covers 7 bases. Germline-derived CDR1 and CDR2 are SGHDN and FVKESK. The CDR3 runs 19 residues. V was clipped by 4 bases and J by 1 base; unmatched bases: 18. In DNA, the CDR3 is TGTGCCAGCAGCCTGACCACCCGACAGGGCTTGAGTTGGAACACTGAAGCTTTCTTT. Its translation: CASSLTTRQGLSWNTEAFF.

The rearrangement joins TRBV19 to TRBJ1-2; the D is unclear. The CDR3 runs to 15 residues. Germline V gene data show CDR1 as LNHDA and CDR2 as SQIVND (reference sequence). Trimming removed 6 bases at V and 1 base at J, with 15 bases between. As DNA, the CDR3 is TGTGCCAGTAGGGTGCGCGGCAGCCTTAACTATGGCTACACCTTC. Encoded protein: CASRVRGSLNYGYTF.

The CDR3 spells CASSQDHGTGTNEQFF. The CDR3 DNA is TGCGCCAGCAGCCAAGATCACGGGACAGGGACCAATGAGCAGTTCTTC. This rearrangement joins TRBV4-1 to TRBJ2-1; 9 bases fit TRBD1. This CDR3 has 16 residues. In germline, CDR1 is MGHRA, CDR2 YSYEKL. Losses at the gene ends were 0 bases for V and 6 bases for J; bases not matched to a gene: 6.

This chain links TRBV2 with TRBJ2-6; TRBD2 matches at 7 bases. Germline trimming cut 2 bases from V and 0 bases from J; bases unmatched to any gene: 4. The CDR3 is made up of 17 amino acids. The V gene's germline CDR1 is SNHLY and CDR2 FYNNEI. CDR3 DNA: TGTGCCAGCAGTGAACGCGGCGGGAGCTCTGGGGCCAACGTCCTGACTTTC. This gives the protein CASSERGGSSGANVLTF.

The table lists this clone with a few counts. This chain connects TRBV9 to TRBJ2-1; no reliable D call. Trimming removed 4 bases at V and 7 bases at J, with 9 bases between. This CDR3 has 12 residues. Germline V gives CDR1 SGDLS, CDR2 YYNGEE. CDR3 residues: CASSIRPNEQFF. CDR3 coding DNA: TGTGCCAGCAGCATCCGGCCAAATGAGCAGTTCTTC.

The rearrangement uses TRBV4-3 and TRBJ2-2, with 12 positions matching TRBD2. This CDR3 is built from 18 residues. Germline-derived CDR1 and CDR2 are LGHNA and YSLEER. V gave up 1 base and J gave up 5 bases; unmatched junction bases: 8. CDR3 bases: TGCGCCAGCAGCCAAGTACTAGCGGGGGGCCCGGGGACCGGGGAGCTGTTTTTT. Amino acids: CASSQVLAGGPGTGELFF.

This chain connects TRBV6-5 to TRBJ1-5; D might be TRBD1 (6 bases). The CDR3 is made up of 15 amino acids. Trimming pared 6 bases from V and 1 base from J, leaving 13 bases between. Per germline, CDR1 MNHEY and CDR2 SVGAGI. The CDR3 sequence: CASRKDRNSNQPQHF. CDR3 DNA: TGTGCCAGCAGAAAAGACAGGAACAGCAATCAGCCCCAGCATTTT.

The genes are TRBV21-1 and TRBJ2-5. TRBV21-1 corresponds to a pseudogene. This CDR3 comprises 10 residues. CDR3 coding DNA: TGTGCCAGCAGGGGGGAGACCCAGTACTTC. This codes for CASRGETQYF.

The chain employs TRBV7-8 and TRBJ2-7; weak D call: TRBD2 (6 bases). Per the germline V gene, CDR1 is SGHVS and CDR2 is FQNEAQ. The CDR3 has 14 amino acids. V lost 1 base, J lost 0 bases, and 7 bases lay in between. The CDR3 DNA sequence: TGTGCCAGCAGCTTAGGGGGACTCTCCTACGAGCAGTACTTC. Its protein is CASSLGGLSYEQYF.

The sample holds a few counts of this clone. This chain links TRBV5-8 with TRBJ1-1; a possible D gene is TRBD1 (5 bases). Germline V gene sequence: CDR1 SGHTS, CDR2 YDEGEE. This CDR3 comprises 16 residues. V was trimmed by 4 bases and J by 5 bases, leaving 21 bases between them. CDR3 DNA sequence: TGTGCCAGCAGCCGGGGGTTCGGGGGTAAGAATACTGAAGCTTTCTTT. It translates to CASSRGFGGKNTEAFF.

The chain couples TRBV19 to TRBJ2-1; D might be TRBD2 (6 bases). Germline CDR1 reads LNHDA; CDR2 reads SQIVND (reference sequence). The V and J ends lost 6 bases and 1 base respectively, with 13 bases between them. The CDR3 contains 15 residues. The CDR3 nucleotides are TGTGCCAGTAGGAGGAATAGCGGATCCTACAATGAGCAGTTCTTC. Amino acid sequence: CASRRNSGSYNEQFF.

The chain uses TRBV9 and TRBJ1-1, with a tentative D call TRBD1 (5 bases). This CDR3 comprises 14 residues. The germline V gene has CDR1 SGDLS and CDR2 YYNGEE. Trimming stripped 3 bases from V and 3 bases from J, with 12 bases between. The DNA of the CDR3 is TGTGCCAGCAGCGCCAGGTGGGGGGACACTGAAGCTTTCTTT. This encodes CASSARWGDTEAFF.

The CDR3 DNA is TGTGCCAGCAGCTTAAGAGACGGGAGGGAGACCCAGTACTTC. Protein sequence: CASSLRDGRETQYF. This chain uses TRBV7-6 with TRBJ2-5; 7 nucleotides match TRBD2. Germline lookup yields CDR1 SGHVS and CDR2 FNYEAQ. Trimming took 2 bases from V and 5 from J; bases not matched to a gene: 5. The CDR3 extends over 14 amino acids.

This chain links TRBV18 with TRBJ1-2; 8 bases line up with TRBD1. The CDR3 runs to 13 residues. The V and J ends lost 5 bases and 4 bases, in that order; junction bases with no gene match: 3. CDR1 is KGHSH, CDR2 LQKENI, per germline. The CDR3, as DNA: TGTGCCAGCTCATCGGACAGGGTCTATGGCTACACCTTC. This encodes CASSSDRVYGYTF.

The chain has TRBV7-9 and TRBJ1-5, with D possibly TRBD1 on 5 matching bases. Trimming removed 4 bases from V and 0 bases from J, with 22 bases in between. CDR1 is SEHNR, CDR2 FQNEAQ, per germline (reference sequence). The CDR3 contains 19 residues. CDR3 coding DNA: TGTGCCAGCAGCTCTAGAGGGGCAGGAAGGGTGTATAGCAATCAGCCCCAGCATTTT. Its translation is CASSSRGAGRVYSNQPQHF.

The genes are TRBV5-1 and TRBJ2-3; D is ambiguous. V was clipped by 0 bases and J by 2 bases, with 7 bases between them. This CDR3 comprises 14 residues. Germline CDR1 SGHRS, CDR2 YFSETQ. CDR3 in DNA: TGCGCCAGCAGCTTGGACACTGCCACAGATACGCAGTATTTT. Its translation is CASSLDTATDTQYF.